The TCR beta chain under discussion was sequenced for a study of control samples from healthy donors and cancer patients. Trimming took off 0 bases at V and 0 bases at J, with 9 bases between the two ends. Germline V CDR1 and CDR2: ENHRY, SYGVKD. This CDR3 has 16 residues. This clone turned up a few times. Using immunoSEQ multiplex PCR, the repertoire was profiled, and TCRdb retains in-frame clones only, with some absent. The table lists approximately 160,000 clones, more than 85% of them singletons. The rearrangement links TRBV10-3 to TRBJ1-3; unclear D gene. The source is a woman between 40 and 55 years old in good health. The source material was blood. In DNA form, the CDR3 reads TGTGCCATCAGTGAGTCGTTGGGTTACTCTGGAAACACCATATATTTT. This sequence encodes CAISESLGYSGNTIYF.